This TCR beta chain was recovered during a study of cytomegalovirus exposure and HLA in healthy donors. General observations from the study: Earlier analysis yielded a pattern in which most TCR beta V segments were productive about 90% or about 30% of the time.

This CDR3 has 15 amino acids. V was clipped by 1 base and J by 3 bases, with 10 bases between them. CDR1 is MGHRA and CDR2 is YSYEKL in the germline V gene. Primers for the PCR totalled 60 Vbeta and 13 Jbeta. Generated by immunoSEQ multiplex PCR, the TCRdb table keeps only in-frame clones and is missing some. The sample consists of roughly 150,000 clones, about 77% of them appearing once. Concerning this clone itself: What it binds is unknown.

The TCR originated in a man between 18 and 29 years old in good health and CMV-seropositive. Input material: PBMCs. The gene calls are TRBV4-1 and TRBJ2-1; TRBD1 might be the D (5 bases). For the CDR3, the DNA is TGCGCCAGCAGCCAAGGGGCAAGGGGCTACAATGAGCAGTTCTTC. Translating it yields CASSQGARGYNEQFF.